A selection of T cell receptor beta chains follows, all from one sample in a study of blood T cell repertoires in COVID-19. Measured with immunoSEQ multiplex PCR; TCRdb has only the in-frame clones, and not every one. The repertoire holds a few hundred thousand clones, with more than 75% as singletons. Sequencing input: peripheral blood. Receptors were obtained from a man in his 60s who had recovered from COVID-19. Each CDR3 is given with its conserved first and last residue. D genes are given only for firm matches. Expanded clones get a size class; other rows say once, few or many, or leave the size out.

clone_size	v_call	j_call	d_call	cdr3_nt	cdr3_aa
NA	TRBV6-4	TRBJ2-2	TRBD1	TGTGCCAGCAGTGAATACAGGGGCACCGGGGAGCTGTTTTTT	CASSEYRGTGELFF
NA	TRBV6-1	TRBJ1-4	NA	TGTGCCAGCGGGGGGACTGAAAAACTGTTTTTT	CASGGTEKLFF
once	TRBV3-1/TRBV3-2	TRBJ2-7	TRBD2	TGTGCCAGCAGCCCTCCGACTAGCTTCCACGAGCAGTACTTC	CASSPPTSFHEQYF
NA	TRBV10-3	TRBJ1-2	NA	TGTGCCATCAGTGAGTCGACATATGGCTACACCTTC	CAISESTYGYTF
NA	TRBV5-4	TRBJ2-3	TRBD2	TGTGCCAGCAGTTTCGGGGGACTAGCGGGGGCCAGCACAGATACGCAGTATTTT	CASSFGGLAGASTDTQYF
NA	TRBV10-3	TRBJ2-1	TRBD2	TGTGCCATCAGTGAGACAATCGCTAGCGGAGCGGGGGGTGAGCAGTTCTTC	CAISETIASGAGGEQFF
NA	TRBV27	TRBJ2-1	TRBD1	TGTGCCAGCACTTTAAACAGGGGGCAGGGTGAGCAGTTCTTC	CASTLNRGQGEQFF
NA	TRBV24-1	TRBJ2-7	TRBD2	TGTGCCACCAGTGACCCGAATAGCGGGAACTCCTACGAGCAGTACTTC	CATSDPNSGNSYEQYF
NA	TRBV11-2	TRBJ1-2	TRBD1	TGTGCCAGCAGCTTAGATCGGGACAGGGTTGAGAATGGCTACACCTTC	CASSLDRDRVENGYTF
NA	TRBV19	TRBJ2-3	TRBD2	TGTGCCAGTACTCTAGCGGGGGGGACAGATACGCAGTATTTT	CASTLAGGTDTQYF
once	TRBV5-6	TRBJ1-4	NA	TGTGCCAGCACCCCTGGGATGAGGGCTAATGAAAAACTGTTTTTT	CASTPGMRANEKLFF
NA	TRBV5-1	TRBJ2-7	NA	TGCGCCAGCAGCGTGGACACCTACGAGCAGTACTTC	CASSVDTYEQYF
NA	TRBV30	TRBJ2-1	TRBD1	TGTGCCTGGAGTGCCGACAGGGGTGTCTACAATGAGCAGTTCTTC	CAWSADRGVYNEQFF
NA	TRBV6-4	TRBJ2-1	NA	TGTGCCAGCAGTGACTCGGGCGGGGGCGACAATGAGCAGTTCTTC	CASSDSGGGDNEQFF
NA	TRBV7-3	TRBJ2-6	NA	TGTGCCAGCAGCCCCGCGGGCCGCTCTGGGGCCAACGTCCTGACTTTC	CASSPAGRSGANVLTF
NA	TRBV7-8	TRBJ2-1	NA	TGTGCCAGCAGCCCTCGGTCCGCGGGCAATGAGCAGTTCTTC	CASSPRSAGNEQFF
few	TRBV19	TRBJ2-7	NA	TGTGCCAGTAGTATAACAGAAGTTCACGAGCAGTACTTC	CASSITEVHEQYF
NA	TRBV4-1	TRBJ2-1	NA	TGCGCCAGTACGGGGTATGAGTCGGTCCTGCCGGGGAATGAGCAGTTCTTC	CASTGYESVLPGNEQFF
NA	TRBV6-5	TRBJ2-2	NA	TGTGCCAGCAGTTACACGGCTAGATGGACCGGGGAGCTGTTTTTT	CASSYTARWTGELFF
NA	TRBV30	TRBJ1-5	TRBD1	TGTGCCTGGAGGGACAGGGGAAACAGTCAGCCCCAGCATTTT	CAWRDRGNSQPQHF
NA	TRBV6-5	TRBJ1-2	NA	TGTGCCAGCAGTTACGGGGCAAGGTACGGCTACACCTTC	CASSYGARYGYTF
NA	TRBV9	TRBJ1-3	NA	TGTGCCAGCAGCGTAGATAGCGGAACCACTGGAAACACCATATATTTT	CASSVDSGTTGNTIYF
NA	TRBV5-4	TRBJ2-5	TRBD2	TGTGCCAGCAGTTTCGGGACTAGCGGAATACAAGAGACCCAGTACTTC	CASSFGTSGIQETQYF
NA	TRBV18	TRBJ1-6	NA	TGTGCCAGCTCACCTGCAGGACAGATCGGCTCCTATAATTCACCCCTCCACTTT	CASSPAGQIGSYNSPLHF
NA	TRBV27	TRBJ2-2	TRBD2	TGTGCCAGCAGTTTAATGGCGGGGGTGGCCGGGGAGCTGTTTTTT	CASSLMAGVAGELFF
NA	TRBV5-8	TRBJ2-3	TRBD2	TGTGCCAGCAGCCCACGCCGGGGCGGGGGTTTGGGTACGCAGTATTTT	CASSPRRGGGLGTQYF
NA	TRBV19	TRBJ1-2	TRBD1	TGTGCCACCAAAGAACAGGGGGCTTTCGGCTACACCTTC	CATKEQGAFGYTF
NA	TRBV11-3	TRBJ2-1	TRBD2	TGTGCCAGCAGCTTCCGGACTAGCGGGGGGGCAGGGAGCAATGAGCAGTTCTTC	CASSFRTSGGAGSNEQFF
NA	TRBV7-6	TRBJ2-1	NA	TGTGCCAGCAGCTCTCAGGGTAGGGGCTTGTCAGGCAGTAATGAGCAGTTCTTC	CASSSQGRGLSGSNEQFF
once	TRBV7-9	TRBJ2-4	NA	TGTGCCAGCAGCTTTACGGACAGTTTAGCCAAAAACATTCAGTACTTC	CASSFTDSLAKNIQYF
NA	TRBV19	TRBJ2-3	TRBD1	TGTGCCAGTCGATGGACAGGGGTTGCAGATACGCAGTATTTT	CASRWTGVADTQYF
NA	TRBV30	TRBJ1-2	NA	TGTGCCTGGAGTGAAACAGGGTTGGCATCGGGTGGCTACACCTTC	CAWSETGLASGGYTF
NA	TRBV7-2	TRBJ2-1	NA	TGTGCCAGCAGCACGACAGTTCGCGATGAGCAGTTCTTC	CASSTTVRDEQFF
NA	TRBV11-2	TRBJ2-5	NA	TGTGCCAGCAGCTTAGGGACTAACAAAGAGACCCAGTACTTC	CASSLGTNKETQYF
NA	TRBV5-1	TRBJ2-3	NA	TGCGCCAGCAGCTTGGATTTCGTCCAGATCACAGATACGCAGTATTTT	CASSLDFVQITDTQYF
NA	TRBV28	TRBJ1-5	NA	TGTGCCAGCAGTCGGAATCAGCCCCAGCATTTT	CASSRNQPQHF
NA	TRBV5-1	TRBJ2-5	NA	TGCGCCAGCAGCGCCGCGGGGCGGAGAAGCCAAGAGACCCAGTACTTC	CASSAAGRRSQETQYF
NA	TRBV9	TRBJ1-2	NA	TGTGCCAGCAGCGTAGTATCCGTGCGCACCTTC	CASSVVSVRTF
NA	TRBV5-1	TRBJ1-2	NA	TGCGCCAGCAGCTTGGAGGGAGGGTTAGAAGGCTACACCTTC	CASSLEGGLEGYTF